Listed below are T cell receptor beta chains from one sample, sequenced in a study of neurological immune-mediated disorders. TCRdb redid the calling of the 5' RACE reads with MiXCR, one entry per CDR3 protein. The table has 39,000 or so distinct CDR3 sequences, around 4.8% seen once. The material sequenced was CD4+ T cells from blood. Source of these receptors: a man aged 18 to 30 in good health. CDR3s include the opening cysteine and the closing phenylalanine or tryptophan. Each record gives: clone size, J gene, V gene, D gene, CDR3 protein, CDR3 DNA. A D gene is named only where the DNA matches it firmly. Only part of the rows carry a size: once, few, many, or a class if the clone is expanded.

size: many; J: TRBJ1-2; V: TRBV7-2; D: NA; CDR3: CASSLYRVEDYGYTF; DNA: TGTGCCAGCAGCTTATACAGGGTAGAGGACTATGGCTACACCTTC
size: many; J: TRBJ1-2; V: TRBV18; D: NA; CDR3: CASTQGDGGYGYTF; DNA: TGTGCCAGCACACAGGGCGACGGAGGCTATGGCTACACCTTC
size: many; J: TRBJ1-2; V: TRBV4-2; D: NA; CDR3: CASSQEAGDYYGYTF; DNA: TGTGCCAGCAGCCAAGAGGCAGGAGACTACTATGGCTACACCTTC
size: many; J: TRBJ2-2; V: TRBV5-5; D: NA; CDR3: CASSLRRGLNTGELFF; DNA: TGTGCCAGCAGCTTGAGACGGGGGCTCAACACCGGGGAGCTGTTTTTT
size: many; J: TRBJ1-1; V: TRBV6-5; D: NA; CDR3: CASRGGRVALNTEAFF; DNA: TGTGCCAGCAGGGGAGGGAGGGTAGCACTGAACACTGAAGCTTTCTTT
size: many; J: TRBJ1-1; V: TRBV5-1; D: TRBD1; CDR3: CASSVGQGRAFF; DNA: TGCGCCAGCAGCGTGGGACAGGGCCGAGCTTTCTTT
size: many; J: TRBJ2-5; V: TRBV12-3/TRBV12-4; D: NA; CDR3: CASSLGRLQETQYF; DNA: TGTGCCAGCAGTTTAGGACGGCTCCAAGAGACCCAGTACTTC
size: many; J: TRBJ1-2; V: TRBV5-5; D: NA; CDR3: CASSGGNPRYYTF; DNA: TGTGCCAGCAGCGGGGGCAACCCGAGGTACTACACCTTC
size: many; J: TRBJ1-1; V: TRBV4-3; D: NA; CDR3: CASSQDFRANTEAFF; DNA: TGCGCCAGCAGCCAAGATTTCAGGGCTAACACTGAAGCTTTCTTT
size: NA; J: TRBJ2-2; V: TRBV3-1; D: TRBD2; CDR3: CASSPRTSWDGELFF; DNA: TGTGCCAGCAGCCCCAGGACTAGCTGGGACGGTGAGCTGTTTTTT
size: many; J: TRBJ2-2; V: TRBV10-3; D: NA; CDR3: CAITPYDPPGELFF; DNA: TGTGCAATCACGCCGTATGACCCACCCGGGGAGCTGTTTTTT
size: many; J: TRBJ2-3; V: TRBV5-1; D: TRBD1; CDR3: CASSLSGQVFDTQYF; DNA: TGCGCCAGCAGCTTGTCGGGACAGGTTTTCGATACGCAGTATTTT
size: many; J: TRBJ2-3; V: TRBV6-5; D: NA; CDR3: CASRTGDTQYF; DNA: TGTGCCAGCCGCACGGGGGATACGCAGTATTTT
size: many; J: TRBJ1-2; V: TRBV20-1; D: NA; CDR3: CSARVEGRTDGYAGYTF; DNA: TGCAGTGCTAGAGTGGAAGGGCGGACAGATGGATATGCTGGCTACACCTTC
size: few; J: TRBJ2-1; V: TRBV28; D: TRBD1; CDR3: CASKDRGSYNEQFF; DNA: TGTGCCAGCAAAGACAGGGGGTCCTACAATGAGCAGTTCTTC
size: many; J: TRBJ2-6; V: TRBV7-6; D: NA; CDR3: CASSPLFSGANVLTF; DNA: TGTGCCAGCAGCCCATTGTTCTCCGGGGCCAACGTCCTGACTTTC
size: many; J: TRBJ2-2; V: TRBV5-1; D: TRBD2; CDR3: CASSGGGANTGELFF; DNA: TGCGCCAGCAGCGGCGGGGGGGCGAACACCGGGGAGCTGTTTTTT
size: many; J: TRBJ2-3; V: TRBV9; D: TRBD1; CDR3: CASSVGQGAGDTQYF; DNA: TGTGCCAGCAGCGTAGGACAGGGGGCAGGAGATACGCAGTATTTT
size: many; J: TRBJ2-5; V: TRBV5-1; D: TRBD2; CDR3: CASSSGTSGQETQYF; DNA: TGCGCCAGCAGCTCCGGGACTAGCGGACAAGAGACCCAGTACTTC
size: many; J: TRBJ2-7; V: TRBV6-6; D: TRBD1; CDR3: CASSRRPGQGYRDEQYF; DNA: TGTGCCAGCAGCCGGAGACCGGGACAGGGTTACCGGGACGAGCAGTACTTC